The entry below describes one T cell receptor beta chain. The data belong to a study of blood T cell repertoires in COVID-19. The V end was cut by 5 bases, the J end by 2 bases, with 15 bases between. CDR1 and CDR2 (germline): SGHVS, FNYEAQ. The CDR3 has 15 residues. The method was immunoSEQ multiplex PCR; TCRdb's version includes in-frame clones alone and lacks a portion of them. Of about 240,000 clones detected, 88% appear once; the ten largest clones hold 0.99%. The genes are TRBV7-6 and TRBJ1-1; D is ambiguous. Sequencing was carried out using peripheral blood. The clonotype comes from a woman aged 40 to 50 who had recovered from COVID-19. CDR3 in amino acids: CASSPRGTANTEAFF. In nucleotides, the CDR3 is TGTGCCAGCAGCCCCCGGGGAACAGCCAACACTGAAGCTTTCTTT.